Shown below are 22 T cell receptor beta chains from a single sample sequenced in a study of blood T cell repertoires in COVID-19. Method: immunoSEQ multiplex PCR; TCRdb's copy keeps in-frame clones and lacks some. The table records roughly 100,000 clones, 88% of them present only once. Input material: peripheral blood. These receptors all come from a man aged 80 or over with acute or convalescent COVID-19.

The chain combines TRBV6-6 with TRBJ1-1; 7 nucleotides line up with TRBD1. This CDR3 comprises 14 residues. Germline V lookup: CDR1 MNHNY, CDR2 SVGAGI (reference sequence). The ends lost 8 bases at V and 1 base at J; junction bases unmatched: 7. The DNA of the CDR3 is TGTGCCAGCGTAGAGGGACAGCCGAACACTGAAGCTTTCTTT. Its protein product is CASVEGQPNTEAFF.

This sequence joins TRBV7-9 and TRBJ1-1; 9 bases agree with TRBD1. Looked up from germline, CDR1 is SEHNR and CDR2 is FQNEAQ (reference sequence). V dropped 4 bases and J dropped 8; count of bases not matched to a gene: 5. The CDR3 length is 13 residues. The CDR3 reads CASSYYRGLEAFF. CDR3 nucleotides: TGTGCCAGCAGCTACTACAGGGGGCTGGAAGCTTTCTTT.

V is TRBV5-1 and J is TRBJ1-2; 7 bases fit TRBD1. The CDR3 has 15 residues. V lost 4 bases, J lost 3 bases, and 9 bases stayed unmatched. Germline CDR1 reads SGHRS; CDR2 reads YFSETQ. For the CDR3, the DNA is TGCGCCAGCAGCCGACAGGGAGAGGGGGACTATGGCTACACCTTC. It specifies CASSRQGEGDYGYTF.

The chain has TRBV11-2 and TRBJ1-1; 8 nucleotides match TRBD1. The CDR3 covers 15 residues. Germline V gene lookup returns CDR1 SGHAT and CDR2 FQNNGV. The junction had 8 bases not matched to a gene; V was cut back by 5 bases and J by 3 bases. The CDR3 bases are TGTGCCAGCAGCCCGCTGACAGGGGTAGACACTGAAGCTTTCTTT. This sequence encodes CASSPLTGVDTEAFF.

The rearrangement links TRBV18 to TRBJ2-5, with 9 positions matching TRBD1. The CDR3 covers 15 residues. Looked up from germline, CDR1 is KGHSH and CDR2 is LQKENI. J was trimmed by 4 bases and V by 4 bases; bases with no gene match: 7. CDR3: CASSQLTGGLETQYF. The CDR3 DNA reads TGTGCCAGCTCACAACTTACAGGGGGCCTAGAGACCCAGTACTTC. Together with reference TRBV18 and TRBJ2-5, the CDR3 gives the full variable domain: NAGVMQNPRHLVRRRGQEARLRCSPMKGHSHVYWYRQLPEEGLKFMVYLQKENIIDESGMPKERFSAEFPKEGPSILRIQQVVRGDSAAYFCASSQLTGGLETQYFGPGTRLLVL.

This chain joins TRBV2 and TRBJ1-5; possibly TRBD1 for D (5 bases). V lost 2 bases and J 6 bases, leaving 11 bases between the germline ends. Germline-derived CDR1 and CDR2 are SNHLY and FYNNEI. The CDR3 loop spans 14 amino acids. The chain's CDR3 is CASSEIGGSQPQHF. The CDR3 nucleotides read TGTGCCAGCAGTGAAATCGGGGGAAGTCAGCCCCAGCATTTT.

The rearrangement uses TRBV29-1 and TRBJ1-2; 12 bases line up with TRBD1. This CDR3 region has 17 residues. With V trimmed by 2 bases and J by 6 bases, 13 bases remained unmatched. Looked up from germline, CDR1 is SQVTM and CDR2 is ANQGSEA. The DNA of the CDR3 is TGCAGCGTTGAACCTGCCGGGACAGGGGGCAATAAGGATGGCTACACCTTC. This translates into CSVEPAGTGGNKDGYTF. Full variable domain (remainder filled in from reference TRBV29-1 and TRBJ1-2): SAVISQKPSRDICQRGTSLTIQCQVDSQVTMMFWYRQQPGQSLTLIATANQGSEATYESGFVIDKFPISRPNLTFSTLTVSNMSPEDSSIYLCSVEPAGTGGNKDGYTFGSGTRLTVV.

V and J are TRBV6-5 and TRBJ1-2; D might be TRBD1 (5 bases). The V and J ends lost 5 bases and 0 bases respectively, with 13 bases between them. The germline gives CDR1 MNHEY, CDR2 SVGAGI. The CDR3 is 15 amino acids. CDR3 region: CASSRGGATNYGYTF. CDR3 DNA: TGTGCCAGCAGTCGGGGCGGGGCCACTAACTATGGCTACACCTTC.

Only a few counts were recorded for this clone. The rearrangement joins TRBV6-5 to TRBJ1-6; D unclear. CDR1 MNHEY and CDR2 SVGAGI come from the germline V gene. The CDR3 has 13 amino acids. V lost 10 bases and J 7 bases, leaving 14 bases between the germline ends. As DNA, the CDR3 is TGTGCCACCGTAGGAACTAAAAATTCACCCCTCCACTTT. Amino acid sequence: CATVGTKNSPLHF.

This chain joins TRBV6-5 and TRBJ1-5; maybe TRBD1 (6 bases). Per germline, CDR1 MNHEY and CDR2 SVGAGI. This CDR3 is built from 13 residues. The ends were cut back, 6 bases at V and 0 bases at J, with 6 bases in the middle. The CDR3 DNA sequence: TGTGCCAGCAGACAGGGTAGCAATCAGCCCCAGCATTTT. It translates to CASRQGSNQPQHF.

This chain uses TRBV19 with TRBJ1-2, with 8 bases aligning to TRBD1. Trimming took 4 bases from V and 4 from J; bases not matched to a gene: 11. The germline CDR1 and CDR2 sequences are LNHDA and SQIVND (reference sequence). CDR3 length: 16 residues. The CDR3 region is CASSKTEEDRGYGYTF. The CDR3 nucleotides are TGTGCCAGTAGTAAAACAGAAGAAGACAGGGGCTATGGCTACACCTTC.

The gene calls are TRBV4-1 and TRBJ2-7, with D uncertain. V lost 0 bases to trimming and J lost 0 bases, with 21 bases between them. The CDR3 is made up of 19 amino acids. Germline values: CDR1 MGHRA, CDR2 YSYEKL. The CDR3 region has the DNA TGCGCCAGCAGCCAAGATATCCCCCCCCAGGATCTGAACTCCTACGAGCAGTACTTC. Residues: CASSQDIPPQDLNSYEQYF.

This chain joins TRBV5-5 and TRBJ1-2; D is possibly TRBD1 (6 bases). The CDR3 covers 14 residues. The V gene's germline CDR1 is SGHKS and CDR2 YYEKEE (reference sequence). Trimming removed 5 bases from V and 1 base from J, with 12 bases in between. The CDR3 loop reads CASSSDRNNYGYTF. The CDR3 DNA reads TGTGCCAGCAGTTCAGACAGGAATAACTATGGCTACACCTTC.

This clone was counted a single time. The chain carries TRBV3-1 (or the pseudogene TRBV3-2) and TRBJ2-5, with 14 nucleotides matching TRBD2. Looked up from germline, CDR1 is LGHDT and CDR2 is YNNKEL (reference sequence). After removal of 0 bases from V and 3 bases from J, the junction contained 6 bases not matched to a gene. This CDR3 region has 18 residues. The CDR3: CASSQEGTSGRREETQYF. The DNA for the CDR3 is TGTGCCAGCAGCCAAGAGGGGACTAGCGGGAGAAGGGAAGAGACCCAGTACTTC.

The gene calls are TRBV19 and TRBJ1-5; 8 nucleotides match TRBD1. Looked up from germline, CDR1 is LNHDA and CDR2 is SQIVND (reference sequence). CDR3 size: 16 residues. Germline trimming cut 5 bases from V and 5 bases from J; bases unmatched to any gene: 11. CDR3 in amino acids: CASSFLRTGGHQPQHF. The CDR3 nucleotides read TGTGCCAGTAGTTTTCTTCGAACAGGGGGACATCAGCCCCAGCATTTT.

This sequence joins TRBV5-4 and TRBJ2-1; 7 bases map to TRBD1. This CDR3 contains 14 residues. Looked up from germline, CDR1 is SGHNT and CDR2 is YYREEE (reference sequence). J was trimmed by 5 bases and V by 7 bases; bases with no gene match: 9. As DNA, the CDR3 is TGTGCCAGCTCTCCGGGACAGAAGAACAATGAGCAGTTCTTC. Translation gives CASSPGQKNNEQFF.

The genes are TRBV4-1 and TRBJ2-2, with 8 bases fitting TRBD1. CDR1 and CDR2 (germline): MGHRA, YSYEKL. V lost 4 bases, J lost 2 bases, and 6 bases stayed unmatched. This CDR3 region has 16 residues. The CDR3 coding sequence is TGCGCCAGCAGCCCTCGGGACAGGACCAACACCGGGGAGCTGTTTTTT. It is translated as CASSPRDRTNTGELFF.

The CDR3 protein is CSAQGANTEAFF. Here the CDR3 DNA reads TGCAGCGCACAGGGGGCGAACACTGAAGCTTTCTTT. V gene TRBV29-1 combines with J gene TRBJ1-1, with 9 nucleotides matching TRBD1. This CDR3 region has 12 residues. V lost 7 bases and J lost 1; bases outside the gene matches: 1. Germline V gene sequence: CDR1 SQVTM, CDR2 ANQGSEA.

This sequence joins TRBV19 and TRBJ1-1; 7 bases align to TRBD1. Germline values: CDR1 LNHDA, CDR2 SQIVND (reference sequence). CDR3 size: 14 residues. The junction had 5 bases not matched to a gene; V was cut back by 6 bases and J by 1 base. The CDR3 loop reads CASRRGQENTEAFF. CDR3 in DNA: TGTGCCAGTAGGAGGGGGCAGGAGAACACTGAAGCTTTCTTT.

The CDR3 reads CASSDLIDRNQPQHF. CDR3 in DNA: TGCGCCAGCAGTGACCTAATTGACAGAAATCAGCCCCAGCATTTT. The J gene is TRBJ1-5, the V gene TRBV10-2, with D maybe TRBD1 (5 bases). CDR1 is WSHSY and CDR2 is SAAADI in the germline V gene. This CDR3 has 15 residues. V lost 3 bases, J lost 4 bases, and 13 bases lay in between.

In DNA, the CDR3 is TGTGCCAGCAGCTTAGAAGGGGCAGGCTCTCAGCCCCAGCATTTT. The encoded protein is CASSLEGAGSQPQHF. This chain uses TRBV7-9 with TRBJ1-5; perhaps TRBD1 as D (5 bases). The CDR3 is made up of 15 amino acids. V was shortened by 1 base and J by 6 bases, with 13 bases between the two germline ends. The germline V gene has CDR1 SEHNR and CDR2 FQNEAQ (reference sequence).

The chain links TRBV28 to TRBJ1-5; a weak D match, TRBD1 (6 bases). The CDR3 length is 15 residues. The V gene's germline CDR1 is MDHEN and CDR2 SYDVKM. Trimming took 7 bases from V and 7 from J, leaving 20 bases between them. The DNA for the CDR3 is TGTGCCAGCACCCTGGGGGCATTTTGGTACCAGCCCCAGCATTTT. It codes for CASTLGAFWYQPQHF.